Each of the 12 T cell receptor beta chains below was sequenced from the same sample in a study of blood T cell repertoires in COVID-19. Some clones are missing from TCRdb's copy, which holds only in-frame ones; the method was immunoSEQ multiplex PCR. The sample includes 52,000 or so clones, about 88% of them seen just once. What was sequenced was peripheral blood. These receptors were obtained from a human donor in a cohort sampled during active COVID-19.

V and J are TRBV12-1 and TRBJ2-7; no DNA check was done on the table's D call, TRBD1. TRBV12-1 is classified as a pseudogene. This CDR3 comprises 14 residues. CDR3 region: CASSFQGVSYEQYF. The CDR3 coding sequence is TGTGCCAGCAGCTTTCAAGGGGTTTCATACGAGCAGTACTTC.

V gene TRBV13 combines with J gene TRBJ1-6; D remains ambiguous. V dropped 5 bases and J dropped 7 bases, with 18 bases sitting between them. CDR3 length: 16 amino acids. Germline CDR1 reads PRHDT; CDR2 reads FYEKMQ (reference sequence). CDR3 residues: CASSEDKRRRNSPLHF. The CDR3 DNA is TGTGCCAGCAGCGAAGACAAACGCAGACGCAATTCACCCCTCCACTTT.

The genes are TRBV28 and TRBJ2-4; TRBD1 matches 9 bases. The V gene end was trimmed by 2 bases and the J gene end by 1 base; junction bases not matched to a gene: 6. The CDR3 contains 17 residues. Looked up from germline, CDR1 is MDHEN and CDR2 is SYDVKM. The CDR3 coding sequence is TGTGCCAGCAGTTTAGATACAGGGGGCCCGGCCAAAAACATTCAGTACTTC. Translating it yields CASSLDTGGPAKNIQYF.

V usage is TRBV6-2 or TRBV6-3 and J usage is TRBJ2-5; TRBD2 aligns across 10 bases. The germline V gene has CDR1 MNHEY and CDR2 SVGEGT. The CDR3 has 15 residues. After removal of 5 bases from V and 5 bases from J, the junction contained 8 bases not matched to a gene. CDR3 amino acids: CASSTGTSAWETQYF. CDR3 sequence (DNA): TGTGCCAGCAGTACCGGGACTAGCGCGTGGGAGACCCAGTACTTC.

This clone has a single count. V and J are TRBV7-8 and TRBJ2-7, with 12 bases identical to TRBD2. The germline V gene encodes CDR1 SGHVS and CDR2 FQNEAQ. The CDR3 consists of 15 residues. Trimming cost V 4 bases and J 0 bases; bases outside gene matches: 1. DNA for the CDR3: TGTGCCAGCAGCTGGACTAGCGGGACCTCCTACGAGCAGTACGTC. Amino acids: CASSWTSGTSYEQYV.

DNA for the CDR3: TGTGCCAGCAGCCAAGACCTTTACAGGGGTGGCACTGAAGCTTTCTTT. Protein sequence: CASSQDLYRGGTEAFF. The chain carries TRBV3-1 (or the pseudogene TRBV3-2) and TRBJ1-1; 7 nucleotides align to TRBD1. V gave up 0 bases and J gave up 4 bases; unmatched junction bases: 8. CDR3 length: 16 amino acids. Germline CDR1 LGHDT, CDR2 YNNKEL (reference sequence).

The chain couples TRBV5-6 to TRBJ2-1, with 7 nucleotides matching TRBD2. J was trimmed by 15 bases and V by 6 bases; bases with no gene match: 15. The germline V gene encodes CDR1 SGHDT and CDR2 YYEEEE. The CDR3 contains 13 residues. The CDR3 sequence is CASTLWSGGRAFF. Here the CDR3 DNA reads TGTGCCAGCACCCTCTGGAGTGGGGGGAGGGCGTTCTTC.

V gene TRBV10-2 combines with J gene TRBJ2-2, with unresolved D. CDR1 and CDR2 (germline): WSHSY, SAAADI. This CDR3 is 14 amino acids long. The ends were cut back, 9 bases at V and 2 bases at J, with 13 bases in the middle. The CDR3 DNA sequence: TGCGCCAGTTCGAGAAGCCCCAACACCGGGGAGCTGTTTTTT. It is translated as CASSRSPNTGELFF.

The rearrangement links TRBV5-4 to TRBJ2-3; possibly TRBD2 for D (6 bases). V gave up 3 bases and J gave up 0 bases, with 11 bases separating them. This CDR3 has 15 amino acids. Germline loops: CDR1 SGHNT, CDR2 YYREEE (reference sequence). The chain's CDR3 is CASSSPSESTDTQYF. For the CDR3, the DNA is TGTGCCAGCAGCTCGCCTAGCGAGAGCACAGATACGCAGTATTTT.

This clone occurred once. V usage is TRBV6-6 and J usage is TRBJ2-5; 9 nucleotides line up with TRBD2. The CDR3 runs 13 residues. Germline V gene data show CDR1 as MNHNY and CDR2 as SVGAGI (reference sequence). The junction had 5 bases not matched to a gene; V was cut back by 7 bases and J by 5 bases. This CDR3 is CASTAGGVETQYF. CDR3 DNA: TGTGCCAGCACCGCGGGGGGGGTGGAGACCCAGTACTTC.

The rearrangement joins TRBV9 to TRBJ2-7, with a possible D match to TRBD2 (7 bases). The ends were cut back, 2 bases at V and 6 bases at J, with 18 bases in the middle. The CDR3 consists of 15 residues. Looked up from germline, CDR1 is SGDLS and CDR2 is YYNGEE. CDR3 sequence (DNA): TGTGCCAGCAGCGTGCGGGGGCAGGGTAACAGCGAGCAGTACTTC. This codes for CASSVRGQGNSEQYF.

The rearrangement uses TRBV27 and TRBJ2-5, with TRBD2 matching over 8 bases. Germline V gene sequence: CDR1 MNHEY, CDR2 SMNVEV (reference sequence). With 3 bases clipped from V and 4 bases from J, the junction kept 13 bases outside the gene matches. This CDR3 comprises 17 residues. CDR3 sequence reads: CASSFWGGLLAGETQYF. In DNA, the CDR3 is TGTGCCAGCAGTTTTTGGGGTGGTCTTCTAGCGGGAGAGACCCAGTACTTC.